A single sample gave rise to the 9 T cell receptor beta chains below, sequenced in a study of CD8 T cells in Susac syndrome. RNA totalling about 0.5 to 1 ug underwent reverse transcription with random hexamers. TCRdb ran MiXCR on the immunoSEQ multiplex PCR reads and lists one entry per CDR3 protein. Of approximately 150,000 distinct CDR3 sequences in the sample, around 75% were seen once. The sequenced sample consisted of CD8+ T cells from PBMCs. The receptors originated from a human donor with multiple sclerosis.

The rearrangement joins TRBV2 to TRBJ1-2; D is uncertain. The CDR3 loop spans 15 amino acids. Trimming left V 2 bases short and J 1 base short, with 11 bases between. Looked up from germline, CDR1 is SNHLY and CDR2 is FYNNEI. The CDR3 is CASSEPLDHNYGYTF. CDR3 sequence (DNA): TGTGCCAGCAGTGAACCGTTGGACCATAACTATGGCTACACCTTC.

The chain joins TRBV20-1 to TRBJ2-7, with D perhaps TRBD2 (5 bases). This CDR3 has 11 residues. V shed 5 bases and J shed 6 bases, with 11 bases lying between them. The germline V gene encodes CDR1 DFQATT and CDR2 SNEGSKA (reference sequence). DNA of the CDR3: TGCAGTGCTGCCCGGGGAGCCGAGCAGTACTTC. Its protein product is CSAARGAEQYF.

The chain joins TRBV5-4 to TRBJ1-2; possibly TRBD1 for D (5 bases). Germline loops: CDR1 SGHNT, CDR2 YYREEE (reference sequence). The V gene lost 1 base and the J gene lost 3 bases, with 10 bases spanning the gap. CDR3 size: 14 residues. This CDR3 is CASSLIGDHYGYTF. In DNA form, the CDR3 reads TGTGCCAGCAGCTTGATCGGGGACCACTATGGCTACACCTTC.

V and J are TRBV7-2 and TRBJ2-1, with a possible D match to TRBD2 (5 bases). The germline V gene has CDR1 SGHTA and CDR2 FQGNSA. The V end was cut by 3 bases, the J end by 0 bases, with 9 bases between. The CDR3 is 15 amino acids. Here the CDR3 DNA reads TGTGCCAGCAGCTTTAACGGAGGCTCCTACAATGAGCAGTTCTTC. This encodes CASSFNGGSYNEQFF. Full variable domain (remainder filled in from reference TRBV7-2 and TRBJ2-1): GAGVSQSPSNKVTEKGKDVELRCDPISGHTALYWYRQSLGQGLEFLIYFQGNSAPDKSGLPSDRFSAERTGGSVSTLTIQRTQQEDSAVYLCASSFNGGSYNEQFFGPGTRLTVL.

V gene TRBV28 combines with J gene TRBJ1-1, with D unclear. The germline V and J ends were trimmed by 3 bases and 4 bases, with 9 bases remaining between them. In germline, CDR1 is MDHEN, CDR2 SYDVKM. This CDR3 is built from 13 residues. DNA for the CDR3: TGTGCCAGCAGTTTTGGGGTGGGCACTGAAGCTTTCTTT. It encodes CASSFGVGTEAFF.

The chain links TRBV29-1 to TRBJ1-2; 7 nucleotides align to TRBD1. CDR1 is SQVTM, CDR2 ANQGSEA, per germline. The CDR3 runs to 12 residues. V trimming: 5 bases; J trimming: 5 bases; junction bases outside the gene matches: 5. CDR3 protein: CSVTGEEYGYTF. The CDR3, as DNA: TGCAGCGTTACAGGGGAGGAGTATGGCTACACCTTC.

The chain recombines TRBV19 with TRBJ2-1; 7 nucleotides match TRBD2. The V segment lost 2 bases and the J segment 8 bases; nucleotides outside the gene matches: 9. Germline V gives CDR1 LNHDA, CDR2 SQIVND (reference sequence). The CDR3 spans 15 residues. CDR3 sequence (DNA): TGTGCCAGTAGTATAATAGCGGGTGGGCGGCATGAGCAGTTCTTC. Translating it yields CASSIIAGGRHEQFF.

Only one count was recorded for this clonotype. The rearrangement joins TRBV7-9 to TRBJ2-4, with 9 bases that match TRBD2. Germline V lookup: CDR1 SEHNR, CDR2 FQNEAQ (reference sequence). This CDR3 has 16 residues. Trimming at V came to 5 bases and at J to 4 bases, leaving 9 bases not matched to a gene. DNA for the CDR3: TGTGCCAGCAGCCCCCCAAGCGGGAGGAGAAAAAACATTCAGTACTTC. It specifies CASSPPSGRRKNIQYF.

The rearrangement uses TRBV2 and TRBJ2-7; TRBD2 aligns across 14 bases. CDR3 length equals 15 residues. The trim removed 4 bases at V and 2 bases at J, leaving 1 base unmatched. CDR1 is SNHLY, CDR2 FYNNEI, per germline. CDR3 amino acids: CASSATSGRAYEQYV. CDR3 in DNA: TGTGCCAGCAGTGCGACTAGCGGGAGGGCCTACGAGCAGTACGTC.